This T cell receptor beta chain was sequenced during a study of cytomegalovirus exposure and HLA in healthy donors. Study observations and caveats: Cytomegalovirus status, reportedly, was diagnosed with high specificity and sensitivity by the classifier. The authors assumed roughly uniform sequencing depth across donors for presence/absence analyses.

Deletions cut 4 bases from V and 4 bases from J, with 14 bases between. In germline, CDR1 is MNHNY, CDR2 SVGAGI (reference sequence). The CDR3 runs to 15 residues. Of note for this clone: Its antigen remains unknown.

Primers: 60 Vbeta forward and 13 Jbeta reverse. Produced via immunoSEQ multiplex PCR; TCRdb's table is partial and in-frame only. The repertoire holds 45,000 to 70,000 clones, with around four fifths as singletons. The clonotype comes from a man aged 25 to 45 in good health and CMV-seronegative. The chain uses TRBV6-6 and TRBJ1-5; weak D call: TRBD1 (6 bases). Specimen: PBMCs. The CDR3, as DNA: TGTGCCAGCAGTTCCCAGCAGGGGCGTAATCAGCCCCAGCATTTT. It codes for CASSSQQGRNQPQHF.